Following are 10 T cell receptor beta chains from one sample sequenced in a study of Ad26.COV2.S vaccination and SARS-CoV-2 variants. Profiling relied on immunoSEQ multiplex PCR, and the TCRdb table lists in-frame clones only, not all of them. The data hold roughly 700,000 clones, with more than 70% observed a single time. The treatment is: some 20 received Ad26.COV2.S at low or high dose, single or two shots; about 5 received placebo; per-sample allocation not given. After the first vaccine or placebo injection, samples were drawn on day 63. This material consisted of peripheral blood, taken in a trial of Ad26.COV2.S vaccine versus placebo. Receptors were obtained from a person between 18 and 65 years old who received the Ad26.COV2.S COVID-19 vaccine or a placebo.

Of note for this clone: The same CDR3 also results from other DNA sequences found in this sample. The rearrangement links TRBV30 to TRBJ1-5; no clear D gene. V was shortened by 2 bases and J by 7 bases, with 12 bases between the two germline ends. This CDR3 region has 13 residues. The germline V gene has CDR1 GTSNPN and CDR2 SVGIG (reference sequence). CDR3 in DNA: TGTGCCTGGAGTCGGGAGGGCGGCCAGCCCCAGCATTTT. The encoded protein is CAWSREGGQPQHF. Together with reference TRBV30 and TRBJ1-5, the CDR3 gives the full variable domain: SQTIHQWPATLVQPVGSPLSLECTVEGTSNPNLYWYRQAAGRGLQLLFYSVGIGQISSEVPQNLSASRPQDRQFILSSKKLLLSDSGFYLCAWSREGGQPQHFGDGTRLSIL.

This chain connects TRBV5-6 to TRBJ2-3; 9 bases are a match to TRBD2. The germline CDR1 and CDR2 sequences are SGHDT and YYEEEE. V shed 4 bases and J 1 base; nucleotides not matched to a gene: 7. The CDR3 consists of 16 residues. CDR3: CASSQTPSGGTDTQYF. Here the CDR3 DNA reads TGTGCCAGCAGCCAAACCCCTAGCGGGGGCACAGATACGCAGTATTTT.

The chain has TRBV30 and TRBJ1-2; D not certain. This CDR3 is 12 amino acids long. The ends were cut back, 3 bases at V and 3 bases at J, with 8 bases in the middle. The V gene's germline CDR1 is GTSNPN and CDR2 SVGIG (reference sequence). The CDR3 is CAWSPGYYGYTF. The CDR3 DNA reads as TGTGCCTGGAGCCCGGGATACTATGGCTACACCTTC.

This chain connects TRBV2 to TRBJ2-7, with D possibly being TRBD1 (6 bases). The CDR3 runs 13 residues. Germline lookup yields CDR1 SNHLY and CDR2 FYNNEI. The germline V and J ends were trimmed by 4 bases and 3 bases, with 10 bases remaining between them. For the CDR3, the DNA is TGTGCCAGCAGTGGTGCCAGGGGCTACGAGCAGTACTTC. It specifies CASSGARGYEQYF. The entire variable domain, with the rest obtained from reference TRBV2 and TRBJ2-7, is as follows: EPEVTQTPSHQVTQMGQEVILRCVPISNHLYFYWYRQILGQKVEFLVSFYNNEISEKSEIFDDQFSVERPDGSNFTLKIRSTKLEDSAMYFCASSGARGYEQYFGPGTRLTVT.

The DNA of the CDR3 is TGTGCCAGCAAAACAGAGGGGACAGCTTTCTTT. Translation gives CASKTEGTAFF. This chain connects TRBV6-6 to TRBJ1-1, with D possibly being TRBD1 (5 bases). Trimming removed 7 bases at V and 10 bases at J, with 13 bases between. Germline lookup yields CDR1 MNHNY and CDR2 SVGAGI (reference sequence). The CDR3 spans 11 residues.

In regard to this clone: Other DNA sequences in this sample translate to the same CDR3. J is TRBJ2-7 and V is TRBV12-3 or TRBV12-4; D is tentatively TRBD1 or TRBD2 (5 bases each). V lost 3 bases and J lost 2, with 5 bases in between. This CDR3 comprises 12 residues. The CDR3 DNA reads TGTGCCAGCAGTTTGGGGGCCTACGAGCAGTACTTC. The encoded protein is CASSLGAYEQYF.

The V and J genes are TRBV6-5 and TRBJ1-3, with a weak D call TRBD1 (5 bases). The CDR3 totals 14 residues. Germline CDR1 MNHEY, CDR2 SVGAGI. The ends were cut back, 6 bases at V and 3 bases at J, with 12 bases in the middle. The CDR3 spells CASRRGGGGNTIYF. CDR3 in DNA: TGTGCCAGCAGGAGGGGCGGAGGTGGAAACACCATATATTTT.

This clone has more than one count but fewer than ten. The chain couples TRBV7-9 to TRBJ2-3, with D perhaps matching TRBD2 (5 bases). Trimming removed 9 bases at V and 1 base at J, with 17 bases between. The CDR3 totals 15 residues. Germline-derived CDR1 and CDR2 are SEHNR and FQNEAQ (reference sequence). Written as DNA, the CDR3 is TGTGCCAGTTCTAATGGCGGAGGAGGCACAGATACGCAGTATTTT. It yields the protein CASSNGGGGTDTQYF.

CDR3 coding DNA: TGTGCCAGCAGCCGACAAGACAGAGATACGCAGTATTTT. Translation gives CASSRQDRDTQYF. The chain joins TRBV4-2 to TRBJ2-3, with D maybe TRBD1 (5 bases). Germline CDR1 and CDR2: LGHNA and YNFKEQ. Trimming cost V 4 bases and J 5 bases, with 10 bases left between them. The CDR3 has 13 residues.

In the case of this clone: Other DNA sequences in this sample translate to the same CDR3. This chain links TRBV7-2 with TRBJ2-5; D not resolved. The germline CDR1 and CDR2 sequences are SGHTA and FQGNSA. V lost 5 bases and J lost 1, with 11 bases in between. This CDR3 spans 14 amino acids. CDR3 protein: CASSPARAQETQYF. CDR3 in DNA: TGTGCCAGCAGCCCCGCTAGGGCCCAAGAGACCCAGTACTTC.